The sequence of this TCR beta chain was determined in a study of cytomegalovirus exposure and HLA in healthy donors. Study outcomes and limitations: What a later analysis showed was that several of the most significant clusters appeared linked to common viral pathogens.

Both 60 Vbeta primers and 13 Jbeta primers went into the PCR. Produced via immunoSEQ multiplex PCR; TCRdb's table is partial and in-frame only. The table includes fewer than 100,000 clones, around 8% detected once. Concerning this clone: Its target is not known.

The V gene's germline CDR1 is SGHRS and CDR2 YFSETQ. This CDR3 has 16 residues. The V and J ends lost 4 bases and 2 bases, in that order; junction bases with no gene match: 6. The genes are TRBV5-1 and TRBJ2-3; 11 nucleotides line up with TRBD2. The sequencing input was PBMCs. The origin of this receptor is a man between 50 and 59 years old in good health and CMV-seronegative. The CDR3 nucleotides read TGCGCCAGCAGCGTGGGACTAGCGGAGGACACAGATACGCAGTATTTT. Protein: CASSVGLAEDTDTQYF.